Here is one T cell receptor beta chain with its context. The antigen is undetermined. Sequencing targeted TCR beta in blood CD8+ and CD4+ T cells. The CDR3 has 15 amino acids. Germline CDR1 reads MNHEY; CDR2 reads SVGEGT. V shed 2 bases and J 2 bases; nucleotides not matched to a gene: 5. Reverse transcription of about 0.5 to 1 ug RNA was carried out with random hexamers. TCRdb processed the immunoSEQ multiplex PCR reads anew with MiXCR; each CDR3 protein has one entry. The table includes more than 100,000 distinct CDR3 sequences, over 90% detected once. The source of the sample is a study of CD8 T cells in Susac syndrome. Study as a whole: When blood was collected, patients with Susac syndrome were therapy-naive, were taking corticosteroids, or were receiving intravenous immunoglobulin alone.

Notes on the study in general: CD8+ clonal expansion in Susac peaked in TEMRA cells and active patients. Total CD8+ repertoires held about 15 Susac-specific public clones, while CD8+ TEMRA repertoires held roughly five.

Sequenced sample: CD8+ T cells from PBMCs. V usage is TRBV6-2 or TRBV6-3 and J usage is TRBJ2-5, with TRBD2 matching over 7 bases. The clonotype originates from a human donor with Susac syndrome. The chain's CDR3 is CASSYPERGQETQYF. Written as DNA, the CDR3 is TGTGCCAGCAGTTACCCGGAGCGGGGTCAAGAGACCCAGTACTTC.